Below, 22 T cell receptor beta chains from the same sample are listed, as sequenced in a study of blood T cell repertoires in COVID-19. Produced via immunoSEQ multiplex PCR; TCRdb's table is partial and in-frame only. The sample has approximately 400,000 clones, more than 85% seen once. The sequencing input was PBMCs or T cells enriched from blood (not recorded which). The receptors were gathered from a woman aged 40 to 50 who had been exposed to COVID-19.

This clone has just a few counts. The gene calls are TRBV11-2 and TRBJ1-1; D not certain. The CDR3 covers 13 residues. V dropped 5 bases and J dropped 4 bases, with 11 bases sitting between them. Germline CDR1 is SGHAT and CDR2 is FQNNGV. Written as DNA, the CDR3 is TGTGCCAGCAGCCCCAGAGGGCGCACTGAAGCTTTCTTT. Its translation is CASSPRGRTEAFF.

The chain's CDR3 is CATHPAGGSLNTGELFF. CDR3 DNA: TGCGCCACCCACCCCGCGGGGGGCTCACTCAACACCGGGGAGCTGTTTTTT. V is TRBV5-1 and J is TRBJ2-2; 8 bases are a match to TRBD2. The junction had 15 bases not matched to a gene; V was cut back by 9 bases and J by 2 bases. In germline, CDR1 is SGHRS, CDR2 YFSETQ. This CDR3 has 17 amino acids. The variable domain in full, completed from reference TRBV5-1 and TRBJ2-2, reads KAGVTQTPRYLIKTRGQQVTLSCSPISGHRSVSWYQQTPGQGLQFLFEYFSETQRNKGNFPGRFSGRQFSNSRSEMNVSTLELGDSALYLCATHPAGGSLNTGELFFGEGSRLTVL.

This clone occurred once. The V gene is TRBV27, the J gene TRBJ2-5; TRBD1 aligns across 9 bases. Losses at the gene ends were 6 bases for V and 4 bases for J; bases not matched to a gene: 9. CDR1 MNHEY and CDR2 SMNVEV come from the germline V gene (reference sequence). The CDR3 is 15 amino acids. The CDR3 nucleotides read TGTGCCAGCAGAACTAAACAGGGGGCGGGAGAGACCCAGTACTTC. Amino acid sequence: CASRTKQGAGETQYF.

The rearrangement joins TRBV7-2 to TRBJ2-1; 9 bases line up with TRBD2. CDR1 SGHTA and CDR2 FQGNSA come from the germline V gene. Trimming took 7 bases from V and 7 from J; bases not matched to a gene: 11. The CDR3 is 15 amino acids. CDR3 loop: CASKTGVAGVNEQFF. The CDR3 DNA follows: TGTGCCAGCAAAACGGGGGTAGCGGGAGTGAATGAGCAGTTCTTC.

The count of this clone is one. The chain combines TRBV7-6 with TRBJ2-1; D remains ambiguous. This CDR3 region has 13 residues. Trimming pared 0 bases from V and 6 bases from J, leaving 6 bases between. Germline V gives CDR1 SGHVS, CDR2 FNYEAQ. CDR3 residues: CASSLASGNEQFF. DNA of the CDR3: TGTGCCAGCAGCTTAGCGTCGGGCAATGAGCAGTTCTTC.

The chain joins TRBV13 to TRBJ1-3; TRBD1 matches 8 bases. Germline V gene data show CDR1 as PRHDT and CDR2 as FYEKMQ (reference sequence). This CDR3 has 15 amino acids. Unmatched junction bases numbered 6, after V lost 4 bases and J lost 4 bases. CDR3 coding DNA: TGTGCCAGCAGCTCTCAGGGGGCGAAGGGAAACACCATATATTTT. It encodes CASSSQGAKGNTIYF.

The chain uses TRBV7-8 and TRBJ1-6; TRBD1 aligns across 7 bases. The CDR3 has 16 residues. Germline assignment: CDR1 SGHVS and CDR2 FQNEAQ. The V gene end was trimmed by 1 base and the J gene end by 6 bases; junction bases not matched to a gene: 6. The CDR3 coding sequence is TGTGCCAGCAGCTTAGGTAGACAGGGCCTTAATTCACCCCTCCACTTT. Its translation is CASSLGRQGLNSPLHF.

The chain is built from TRBV7-9 and TRBJ1-2; D is unclear. The CDR3 has 13 residues. The germline V gene encodes CDR1 SEHNR and CDR2 FQNEAQ (reference sequence). The germline V and J ends were trimmed by 3 bases and 5 bases, with 10 bases remaining between them. The CDR3 here is CASSLKREYGYTF. CDR3 nucleotides: TGTGCCAGCAGCTTGAAAAGGGAGTATGGCTACACCTTC.

This chain joins TRBV7-3 and TRBJ2-3, with TRBD2 identical over 12 bases. V dropped 3 bases and J dropped 5; count of bases not matched to a gene: 3. Per germline, CDR1 SGHTA and CDR2 FQGTGA. The CDR3 has 15 residues. CDR3 amino acids: CASSFSGLAGDTQYF. CDR3 in DNA: TGTGCCAGCAGCTTTTCGGGACTAGCGGGAGATACGCAGTATTTT.

This sequence joins TRBV10-3 and TRBJ2-7; 7 nucleotides agree with TRBD1. V was pared by 4 bases and J by 6 bases, with 0 bases of the junction left unmatched. The CDR3 totals 11 residues. Germline V gene lookup returns CDR1 ENHRY and CDR2 SYGVKD. The CDR3 DNA follows: TGTGCCATCAGTGGGACAGGCGAGCAGTACTTC. Translation gives CAISGTGEQYF.

The chain recombines TRBV28 with TRBJ2-7; TRBD1 agrees at 7 bases. V lost 7 bases and J lost 5; bases outside the gene matches: 8. The germline CDR1 and CDR2 sequences are MDHEN and SYDVKM. The CDR3 totals 13 residues. CDR3 sequence reads: CASIPGGTDEQYF. For the CDR3, the DNA is TGTGCCAGCATCCCAGGGGGTACCGACGAGCAGTACTTC.

The chain recombines TRBV30 with TRBJ1-1; D unclear. This CDR3 comprises 15 residues. Trimming shortened V by 1 base and J by 0 bases, and 12 bases separated the two germline ends. In germline, CDR1 is GTSNPN, CDR2 SVGIG (reference sequence). The DNA for the CDR3 is TGTGCCTGGAGTGATATTGCGATTATGAACACTGAAGCTTTCTTT. It encodes CAWSDIAIMNTEAFF.

This sequence joins TRBV9 and TRBJ1-2; D might be TRBD1 (6 bases). CDR3 length: 14 residues. V was shortened by 0 bases and J by 6 bases, with 12 bases between the two germline ends. The V gene's germline CDR1 is SGDLS and CDR2 YYNGEE. CDR3 bases: TGTGCCAGCAGCGTAGCTCTTGCAGGGGATGGCTACACCTTC. This gives the protein CASSVALAGDGYTF.

V and J are TRBV7-3 and TRBJ2-5; 13 bases agree with TRBD2. V shed 5 bases and J 2 bases; nucleotides not matched to a gene: 11. The CDR3 spans 18 residues. Germline V gene sequence: CDR1 SGHTA, CDR2 FQGTGA. This CDR3 is CASSHRGLAGRNQETQYF. The CDR3 nucleotides are TGTGCCAGCAGCCATAGGGGACTAGCGGGGCGTAATCAAGAGACCCAGTACTTC.

The chain couples TRBV4-2 to TRBJ1-3, with 7 bases fitting TRBD1. V trimming: 2 bases; J trimming: 2 bases; junction bases outside the gene matches: 9. This CDR3 is built from 17 residues. Germline-derived CDR1 and CDR2 are LGHNA and YNFKEQ. For the CDR3, the DNA is TGTGCCAGCAGCCAACCATCGAGGACAGGAGCTGGAAACACCATATATTTT. Translating gives CASSQPSRTGAGNTIYF.

Only one count was recorded for this clone. This sequence joins TRBV24-1 and TRBJ2-7; TRBD1 matches at 9 bases. Per the germline V gene, CDR1 is KGHDR and CDR2 is SFDVKD. The CDR3 has 15 residues. Unmatched junction bases numbered 8, after V lost 5 bases and J lost 4 bases. CDR3 loop: CATSAQGTGSYEQYF. In nucleotides, the CDR3 is TGTGCCACCAGTGCCCAGGGGACAGGGAGTTACGAGCAGTACTTC.

This chain uses TRBV10-2 with TRBJ1-1; 8 positions agree with TRBD1. Trimming removed 5 bases from V and 1 base from J; junction bases left unmatched: 6. CDR3 length equals 15 residues. Germline assignment: CDR1 WSHSY and CDR2 SAAADI. This chain's CDR3 is CASSLGGTGNTEAFF. CDR3 coding DNA: TGCGCCAGCAGTCTAGGGGGGACAGGGAACACTGAAGCTTTCTTT.

J is TRBJ2-3 and V is TRBV30, with 8 bases fitting TRBD1. CDR3 length: 15 residues. Germline CDR1 and CDR2: GTSNPN and SVGIG (reference sequence). V dropped 0 bases and J dropped 4; count of bases not matched to a gene: 6. The CDR3 nucleotides read TGTGCCTGGAGTGTACCGCAGGGGGCCTCAGATACGCAGTATTTT. Amino acid sequence: CAWSVPQGASDTQYF.

The gene calls are TRBV27 and TRBJ1-1; TRBD1 is a possible D gene (5 bases). This CDR3 spans 14 amino acids. Germline V CDR1 and CDR2: MNHEY, SMNVEV (reference sequence). V was trimmed by 7 bases and J by 4 bases, leaving 16 bases between them. CDR3 coding DNA: TGTGCCAGCAACCAGCCCGGGGGGAGCACTGAAGCTTTCTTT. Translating gives CASNQPGGSTEAFF.

V and J are TRBV10-1 and TRBJ1-1, with 7 positions matching TRBD1. V was pared by 6 bases and J by 1 base, with 8 bases of the junction left unmatched. Germline V lookup: CDR1 WNHNN, CDR2 SYGVQD (reference sequence). The CDR3 is 15 amino acids. The CDR3 DNA is TGCGCCAGCAGCCAAGGACAGGCGGCGAACACTGAAGCTTTCTTT. Its protein product is CASSQGQAANTEAFF.

This sequence joins TRBV11-2 and TRBJ2-7; D unresolved. V gave up 5 bases and J gave up 3 bases, with 11 bases separating them. The germline V gene has CDR1 SGHAT and CDR2 FQNNGV. CDR3 size: 13 residues. CDR3 residues: CASSPRIVYEQYF. The CDR3 DNA sequence: TGTGCCAGCAGCCCGAGGATTGTCTACGAGCAGTACTTC.

This chain uses TRBV12-5 with TRBJ2-3; 14 positions agree with TRBD2. CDR1 is LGHNT and CDR2 is FRNRAP in the germline V gene. Germline trimming cut 4 bases from V and 2 bases from J; bases unmatched to any gene: 8. This CDR3 region has 18 residues. This CDR3 reads CASGSQAGLAGATDTQYF. The CDR3, as DNA: TGTGCTAGTGGTTCCCAGGCGGGACTAGCGGGGGCCACAGATACGCAGTATTTT.